This T cell receptor beta chain is from a study of response to subunit inactivated influenza vaccine. This clonotype was recorded only once. The V segment lost 4 bases and the J segment 8 bases; nucleotides outside the gene matches: 11. The V gene's germline CDR1 is SGHRS and CDR2 YFSETQ. The CDR3 totals 14 residues. One entry per CDR3 protein results from TCRdb running MiXCR on the RT-PCR reads. The profile shows under 800,000 distinct CDR3 sequences, around 14% of them singletons. This rearrangement joins TRBV5-1 to TRBJ1-2, with 7 bases aligning to TRBD1. The sample was PBMCs from blood, taken roughly 15 days before vaccination. The origin of this receptor is a man aged 50-59 years who received an inactivated influenza vaccine. CDR3 region: CASSGISGTEGYTF. The DNA for the CDR3 is TGCGCCAGCAGCGGAATATCCGGGACAGAAGGCTACACCTTC.